The rows below give T cell receptor beta chains drawn from one sample of a study of T cell changes during pregnancy in multiple sclerosis. The repertoire was sequenced with immunoSEQ multiplex PCR; TCRdb's copy has only in-frame clones and lacks some. The profile shows 100,000 or so clones, 90% to 95% of them singletons. The starting material was peripheral blood, obtained in the third trimester of pregnancy. Source of these receptors: a female donor with multiple sclerosis, enrolled in a pregnancy study. Both conserved end residues are part of each CDR3. D genes are given only for firm matches. Clone size is stated in some rows and not others, as once, few, many or a class when expanded.

D gene	J gene	clone size	V gene	CDR3 DNA	CDR3 protein
-	TRBJ2-7	-	TRBV10-2	TGCGCCAGCAGTGGGGGCCTCTCCTACGAGCAGTACTTC	CASSGGLSYEQYF
TRBD2	TRBJ2-1	-	TRBV7-2	TGTGCCAGCAGCGCCACTAGCGGGAGCTACAATGAGCAGTTCTTC	CASSATSGSYNEQFF
-	TRBJ2-7	-	TRBV4-2	TGTGCCAGCAGCCAAGCCAACAGAATCACCATCCACGAGCAGTACTTC	CASSQANRITIHEQYF
-	TRBJ1-1	-	TRBV28	TGTGCCAGCAGTCTACAATTCAGGGGTCCCACTGAAGCTTTCTTT	CASSLQFRGPTEAFF
TRBD2	TRBJ2-1	-	TRBV11-2	TGTGCCAGCAGCCATGCAGGGCTAGCGGGATTAGATGAGCAGTTCTTC	CASSHAGLAGLDEQFF
TRBD2	TRBJ2-2	-	TRBV15	TGTGCCACCAGCGGGACTCTAGCGGGAGGGTCCGGGGAGCTGTTTTTT	CATSGTLAGGSGELFF
TRBD2	TRBJ2-2	-	TRBV28	TGTGCCAGCAGACCCAGCGGGAGCGGAGGGGAGCTGTTTTTT	CASRPSGSGGELFF
TRBD2	TRBJ2-1	-	TRBV7-2	TGTGCCAGCAGCTTAGCCCCGGCGGGAGCTCTCTACAATGAGCAGTTCTTC	CASSLAPAGALYNEQFF
-	TRBJ2-7	-	TRBV5-1	TGCGCCAGCAGCCCGGGTTTACGCCGGGGAGCCTACGAGCAGTACTTC	CASSPGLRRGAYEQYF
-	TRBJ2-7	-	TRBV28	TGTGCCAGCAGTTTAACGCGGATACAAATCTACGAGCAGTACTTC	CASSLTRIQIYEQYF
TRBD1	TRBJ2-2	-	TRBV6-1	TGTGCCAGCACCGAACAGGGGCGGGAGCTGTTTTTT	CASTEQGRELFF
TRBD2	TRBJ2-3	-	TRBV29-1	TGCAGCGTTGTGTTGGCGGGGGTCACAGATACGCAGTATTTT	CSVVLAGVTDTQYF
-	TRBJ2-5	-	TRBV19	TGTGCCAGTAGTATGATTAGCGGAGGAGAGACCCAGTACTTC	CASSMISGGETQYF
TRBD1	TRBJ2-7	-	TRBV30	TGTGCCTGGAGTTTTGTTACGGGACAGGGGCATGACGAGCAGTACTTC	CAWSFVTGQGHDEQYF
-	TRBJ2-7	-	TRBV6-6	TGTGCCAGCAGGCGGGACGGCTCCGGCTACGAGCAGTACTTC	CASRRDGSGYEQYF
-	TRBJ1-1	-	TRBV27	TGTGCCAGCAGTTTCCGACCAGGGTACACTGAAGCTTTCTTT	CASSFRPGYTEAFF
-	TRBJ1-1	-	TRBV15	TGTGCCACCAGCTCTCTAGGGCAGGGAGGCACTGAAGCTTTCTTT	CATSSLGQGGTEAFF
-	TRBJ2-5	-	TRBV30	TGTGCCTGGAGTGTCCGCGCGGGGGCGTACCAAGAGACCCAGTACTTC	CAWSVRAGAYQETQYF
TRBD2	TRBJ2-1	-	TRBV30	TGTGCCTCGGAGCGGGAGGGATACAATGAGCAGTTCTTC	CASEREGYNEQFF
-	TRBJ2-1	once	TRBV5-1	TGCGCCAGCAGCCCCCTGGGGCCCGGTAGCTCCTACAATGAGCAGTTCTTC	CASSPLGPGSSYNEQFF
-	TRBJ2-3	-	TRBV5-1	TGCGCCAGCAGCTTGATGACTAGCACAGATACGCAGTATTTT	CASSLMTSTDTQYF
-	TRBJ2-1	few	TRBV15	TGTGCCACCAGCAGCCACACGGGGGTCTACAATGAGCAGTTCTTC	CATSSHTGVYNEQFF
TRBD2	TRBJ2-5	-	TRBV5-1	TGCGCCAGCAGCGCACTCGGGACTAGTAAAGAGACCCAGTACTTC	CASSALGTSKETQYF
-	TRBJ1-4	-	TRBV28	TGTGCCAGCATCCAGACACCCAAGGAAGATGAAAAACTGTTTTTT	CASIQTPKEDEKLFF
TRBD2	TRBJ2-1	once	TRBV12-5	TGTGCTAGTGGTTCCTACCTAGCGGGGAGCTCCTACAATGAGCAGTTCTTC	CASGSYLAGSSYNEQFF
TRBD2	TRBJ2-7	-	TRBV7-8	TGTGCCAGCAGCTTAGACCTTGGCGGGAGTGTGAACGAGCAGTACTTC	CASSLDLGGSVNEQYF
-	TRBJ1-3	-	TRBV6-5	TGTGCCAGCAGTTACAGGGGAACTGGAAACACCATATATTTT	CASSYRGTGNTIYF
-	TRBJ2-1	-	TRBV11-2	TGTGCCAGCAGCTTTACAGGGAATGAGCAGTTCTTC	CASSFTGNEQFF
TRBD2	TRBJ2-5	-	TRBV30	TGTGCCTGGAGTGTTCTAGCGGGAGGGCCCTCGCAGTACTTC	CAWSVLAGGPSQYF
-	TRBJ2-7	-	TRBV27	TGTGCCAGCAGTTTATCAGGGAGCTCCTACGAGCAGTACTTC	CASSLSGSSYEQYF
-	TRBJ2-7	-	TRBV4-1	TGCGCCAGCAGCCTGGACAGATCCTACGAGCAGTACTTC	CASSLDRSYEQYF
-	TRBJ2-3	-	TRBV6-4	TGTGCCAGCAGTGACGGGACGGGGGACACAGATACGCAGTATTTT	CASSDGTGDTDTQYF
-	TRBJ2-1	-	TRBV4-3	TGCGCCAGCAGCCAAGATAATTACAATGAGCAGTTCTTC	CASSQDNYNEQFF
-	TRBJ2-7	-	TRBV19	TGTGCCAGTAGTATTACAGTGAACTACGAGCAGTACTTC	CASSITVNYEQYF
TRBD1	TRBJ1-4	-	TRBV6-5	TGTGCCAGCAGTTCCTCGACAGGGGTAAAGGAAAAACTGTTTTTT	CASSSSTGVKEKLFF
TRBD2	TRBJ2-1	-	TRBV7-9	TGTGCCAGCAGCTTATGGGGGGGGAGTGTGGTGTGGGAGCAGTTCTTC	CASSLWGGSVVWEQFF
TRBD1	TRBJ2-7	-	TRBV4-3	TGCGCCAGCAGCCAAGATTTCTCGGGACAGGGGACGAGTGAGCAGTACTTC	CASSQDFSGQGTSEQYF
TRBD2	TRBJ2-1	-	TRBV19	TGTGCCAGTACGCTCGGGACTAGCGGGACCGAGCAGTTCTTC	CASTLGTSGTEQFF
-	TRBJ1-5	-	TRBV7-3	TGTGCCAGCAGCTTAGGGGGGGGACAGCCCCAGCATTTT	CASSLGGGQPQHF
TRBD1	TRBJ1-2	-	TRBV6-5	TGTGCCAGCAGCCGACAGGGAGGTTTTGGCTACACCTTC	CASSRQGGFGYTF
-	TRBJ2-1	once	TRBV11-3	TGTGCCAGCAGCTTGGGGGCGGCAAATGAGCAGTTCTTC	CASSLGAANEQFF
-	TRBJ2-1	-	TRBV27	TGTGCCAGCAGACAGACGCAAGTATACAATGAGCAGTTCTTC	CASRQTQVYNEQFF
-	TRBJ2-5	-	TRBV16	TGTGCCAGCAGCCAATCGGACAGCCCCGTTGCTAACTTC	CASSQSDSPVANF
TRBD2	TRBJ2-1	few	TRBV28	TGTGCCAGCATGGGACTAGCGGGCATTGGTGAGCAGTTCTTC	CASMGLAGIGEQFF
-	TRBJ1-1	-	TRBV15	TGTGCCACCAGCAGAAGAGGACGGGAGAACACTGAAGCTTTCTTT	CATSRRGRENTEAFF
TRBD1	TRBJ1-2	-	TRBV28	TGTGCCAGCAGTTCAACAGGGGGCGCCTATGGCTACACCTTC	CASSSTGGAYGYTF
-	TRBJ1-1	-	TRBV19	TGTGCCAGTAGTATAAGGGGACTTTCAAACACTGAAGCTTTCTTT	CASSIRGLSNTEAFF
TRBD2	TRBJ2-5	-	TRBV9	TGTGCCAGCAGCCCTCTAGCGGGAGGCGGGGAGACCCAGTACTTC	CASSPLAGGGETQYF